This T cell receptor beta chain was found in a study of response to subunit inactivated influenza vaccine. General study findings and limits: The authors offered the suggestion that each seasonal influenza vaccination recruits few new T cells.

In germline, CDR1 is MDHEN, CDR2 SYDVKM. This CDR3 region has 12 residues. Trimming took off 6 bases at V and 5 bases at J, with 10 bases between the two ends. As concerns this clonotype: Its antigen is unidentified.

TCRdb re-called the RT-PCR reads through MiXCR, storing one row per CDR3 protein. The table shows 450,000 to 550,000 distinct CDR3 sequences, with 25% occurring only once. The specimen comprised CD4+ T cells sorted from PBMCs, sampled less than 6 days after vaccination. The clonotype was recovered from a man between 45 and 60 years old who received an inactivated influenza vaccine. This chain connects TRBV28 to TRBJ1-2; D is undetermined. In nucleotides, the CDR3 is TGTGCCAGCAGAAGATCCACGTATGGCTACACCTTC. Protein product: CASRRSTYGYTF.